The clone carrying this T cell receptor (beta chain) was detected many times. This sample stems from a study of T cells in Graves' hyperthyroidism and ophthalmopathy. Germline V gives CDR1 MNHNS, CDR2 SASEGT. This CDR3 is 14 amino acids long. V lost 6 bases to trimming and J lost 5 bases; unmatched junction nucleotides: 5. Amplified TCR beta CDR3 regions came from RNA transcripts. The TCR CDR3 first-round RT-PCR relied on the HTBI primer set. MiXCR was run by TCRdb on the multiplex PCR reads, yielding one entry per CDR3 protein. The sample lists some 760,000 distinct CDR3 sequences; 14% were seen once.

The chain combines TRBV6-1 with TRBJ2-1; 9 bases are a match to TRBD2. The clonotype comes from a woman aged 18-29 years with Graves' hyperthyroidism. What was sequenced was blood. CDR3 in DNA: TGTGCCAGCAGAGATAGCGGGGGAAACAATGAGCAGTTCTTC. Its protein product is CASRDSGGNNEQFF.